The rows below give T cell receptor beta chains drawn from one sample of a study of HIV-infected patients and healthy controls. TCRdb itself ran the 5' RACE reads through MiXCR, one entry per CDR3 protein. Seen here are roughly 9,100 distinct CDR3 sequences, about 5% observed once, and the top ten hold roughly 8%. The sequencing input was blood. These receptors originate from an adult in good health. Both conserved end residues are part of each CDR3. Each record gives: CDR3 DNA, CDR3 protein, D gene, J gene, clone size, V gene. The D gene is left open where the match is weak. Only part of the rows carry a size: once, few, many, or a class if the clone is expanded.

TGTGCCAGCCGCCCGGCATCGAACACTGAAGCTTTCTTT	CASRPASNTEAFF	.	TRBJ1-1	.	TRBV9
TGTGCCAGCAGACCGTTTCGCGCTTTCTTT	CASRPFRAFF	.	TRBJ1-1	medium-sized	TRBV12-3/TRBV12-4
TGTGCCAGCAGTTTATTCGAAAATAGCGGGAACACCGGGGAGCTGTTTTTT	CASSLFENSGNTGELFF	.	TRBJ2-2	medium-sized	TRBV27
TGTGCCAGCAGGACCATAGCGGGGGGGCCCTTTGAGCAGTTCTTC	CASRTIAGGPFEQFF	TRBD2	TRBJ2-1	.	TRBV5-4
TGTGCCTGGAGTACGGGGGCACAAAGAAACTATAATTCACCCCTCCACTTT	CAWSTGAQRNYNSPLHF	.	TRBJ1-6	many	TRBV30
TGTGCCAGCAGGTTAACTCGGGACGCTAATGAAAAACTGTTTTTT	CASRLTRDANEKLFF	.	TRBJ1-4	few	TRBV6-5
TGTGCCAGCAGCCAAGTCAGGGGGTACGAGCAGTACTTC	CASSQVRGYEQYF	TRBD1	TRBJ2-7	few	TRBV3-1
TGCGCCAGCAGCTACGGGACAAGGAATAGCAATCAGCCCCAGCATTTT	CASSYGTRNSNQPQHF	.	TRBJ1-5	medium-sized	TRBV5-1
TGCAGTGCTAGAGAGATGGTAGGAGGCGCCGAGCAGTACTTC	CSAREMVGGAEQYF	.	TRBJ2-7	medium-sized	TRBV20-1
TGCGCCAGCAGCCAAGATTCCTCTGGGGCCAACGTCCTGACTTTC	CASSQDSSGANVLTF	.	TRBJ2-6	medium-sized	TRBV4-1
TGTGCCAGCAGTTTTCGGTCGGGTTTCTATGGCTACACCTTC	CASSFRSGFYGYTF	.	TRBJ1-2	many	TRBV12-3/TRBV12-4
TGTGCCAGCAGCTTTACTTCGGGGCTTCATTCCGAGCAGTACTTC	CASSFTSGLHSEQYF	.	TRBJ2-7	few	TRBV5-6
TGTGCCAGCAGCCGAGTGCTGGGTTCTGGAAACACCATATATTTT	CASSRVLGSGNTIYF	.	TRBJ1-3	many	TRBV7-2
TGTGCCAGCAATACGGGACAGGGGTTTGGCTACACCTTC	CASNTGQGFGYTF	TRBD1	TRBJ1-2	.	TRBV6-5
TGTGCCAGCAGACTGAGCAATCAGCCCCAGCATTTT	CASRLSNQPQHF	.	TRBJ1-5	large	TRBV12-3/TRBV12-4
TGTGCCAGCTCACGGGACAGCCAAGAGACCCAGTACTTC	CASSRDSQETQYF	TRBD1	TRBJ2-5	.	TRBV18
TGCGCCAGCAGCTCAGGGGGCGCCTATTCACCCCTCCACTTT	CASSSGGAYSPLHF	TRBD1	TRBJ1-6	medium-sized	TRBV5-1
TGTGCCAGCAGCCCCAACGGACTAGCGATACAAGAGACCCAGTACTTC	CASSPNGLAIQETQYF	TRBD2	TRBJ2-5	many	TRBV28
TGTGCCAGCAGCCTTCGCTGGGACACCCAGGACGAGCAGTACTTC	CASSLRWDTQDEQYF	.	TRBJ2-7	many	TRBV3-1
TGTGCCAGCAGCCAAGATCCGGGGACAGGGAGTGAAAAACTGTTTTTT	CASSQDPGTGSEKLFF	TRBD1	TRBJ1-4	.	TRBV4-2
TGTGCCAGCAGCCGGACTAGCGGGAGTGACGAGCAGTACTTC	CASSRTSGSDEQYF	TRBD2	TRBJ2-7	many	TRBV7-9
TGCGCCAGCAGCCAAGACCCCTACCCGGCACAGGACGAACAGTACTTC	CASSQDPYPAQDEQYF	.	TRBJ2-7	many	TRBV4-1
TGTGCCAGCAGTTTATATGGCACAGATACGCAGTATTTT	CASSLYGTDTQYF	.	TRBJ2-3	many	TRBV28
TGTGCCTGGAGTCGCTCCGCCAGTTTGAACACTGAAGCTTTCTTT	CAWSRSASLNTEAFF	.	TRBJ1-1	medium-sized	TRBV30
TGTGCCAGTAGTAAGGCCAGGGACCGCAATGAGCAGTTCTTC	CASSKARDRNEQFF	.	TRBJ2-1	medium-sized	TRBV19
TGTGCCAGCAGCAGGGGGCCTGATCTCGGTTCACCCCTCCACTTT	CASSRGPDLGSPLHF	TRBD1	TRBJ1-6	few	TRBV6-6
TGTGCCAGCAGCCCCTGGACTAGCGCCGACTCCTACGAGCAGTACTTC	CASSPWTSADSYEQYF	TRBD2	TRBJ2-7	many	TRBV12-3/TRBV12-4
TGTGCCAGCAGTCCCACGTGGGACACAGATACGCAGTATTTT	CASSPTWDTDTQYF	.	TRBJ2-3	.	TRBV25-1
TGCAGTGCTAGAGCTGGGAATAGTGGGGGCAATCAGCCCCAGCATTTT	CSARAGNSGGNQPQHF	.	TRBJ1-5	medium-sized	TRBV20-1
TGTGCCAGCAGTTACGGGGTACTTAATGAAAAACTGTTTTTT	CASSYGVLNEKLFF	.	TRBJ1-4	medium-sized	TRBV6-5
TGTGCCAGCAGCCAGGGTAACAATCAGCCCCAGCATTTT	CASSQGNNQPQHF	.	TRBJ1-5	medium-sized	TRBV27
TGTGCCAGCAGTTATGGGGGACGGGCAAATCAGCCCCAGCATTTT	CASSYGGRANQPQHF	.	TRBJ1-5	medium-sized	TRBV6-5
TGCAGCGTTGCTATCGGGACGGTTAATTCACCCCTCCACTTT	CSVAIGTVNSPLHF	.	TRBJ1-6	many	TRBV29-1
TGTGCCAGCAGAAACACCGGGAAGGCTGAAGCTTTCTTT	CASRNTGKAEAFF	.	TRBJ1-1	medium-sized	TRBV12-3/TRBV12-4
TGTGCCAGCACTCAGGGGCCGGGACTAGGGACCTACAATGAGCAGTTCTTC	CASTQGPGLGTYNEQFF	TRBD2	TRBJ2-1	many	TRBV12-3/TRBV12-4